Sequencing of this T cell receptor beta chain was carried out in a study of response to subunit inactivated influenza vaccine. Study-wide results and limits: It was suggested by the authors that few new T cells are recruited by each seasonal influenza vaccination.

The CDR3 covers 13 residues. Trimming took off 6 bases at V and 6 bases at J, with 12 bases between the two ends. TCRdb re-called the RT-PCR reads with MiXCR, one entry per CDR3 protein. This sample has around 540,000 distinct CDR3 sequences, with 12% found just once. This clonotype has at least ten counts. Its antigen is unknown. The sample was PBMCs from blood, taken on the day of vaccination. This receptor was obtained from a man aged 45-60 years who received an inactivated influenza vaccine. J is TRBJ2-1 and V is TRBV12-3 or TRBV12-4; D is possibly TRBD1 (6 bases). CDR3: CASRNRAVNEQFF. For the CDR3, the DNA is TGTGCCAGCAGAAACAGGGCGGTCAATGAGCAGTTCTTC.